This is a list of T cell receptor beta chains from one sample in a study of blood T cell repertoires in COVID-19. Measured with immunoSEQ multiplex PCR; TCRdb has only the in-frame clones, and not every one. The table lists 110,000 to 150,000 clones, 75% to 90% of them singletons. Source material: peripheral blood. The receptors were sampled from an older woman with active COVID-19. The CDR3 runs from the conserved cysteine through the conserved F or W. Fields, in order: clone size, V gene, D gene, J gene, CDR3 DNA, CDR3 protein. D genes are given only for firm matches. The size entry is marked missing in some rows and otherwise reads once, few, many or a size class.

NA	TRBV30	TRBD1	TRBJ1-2	TGTGCCTGGATGTCGTGGACAGGGTATGGCTACACCTTC	CAWMSWTGYGYTF
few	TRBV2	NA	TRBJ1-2	TGTGCCAGCAGTGAACGCTGGGCCAGTCCCTATGGCTACACCTTC	CASSERWASPYGYTF
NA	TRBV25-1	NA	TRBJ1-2	TGTGCCAGCAGTTTTGGCGGATTTAACTATGGCTACACCTTC	CASSFGGFNYGYTF
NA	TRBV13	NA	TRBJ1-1	TGTGCCAGCAGCTTGGGGAGGGGACTGATGAACACTGAAGCTTTCTTT	CASSLGRGLMNTEAFF
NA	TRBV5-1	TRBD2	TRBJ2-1	TGCGCCAGCAGCTGGACTAGCGGGGGACGCAATGAGCAGTTCTTC	CASSWTSGGRNEQFF
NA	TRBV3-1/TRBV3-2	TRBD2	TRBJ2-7	TGTGCCAGCAGCCAAGATTTGGAGACTAGCGGGGTTCCTCACGAGCAGTACTTC	CASSQDLETSGVPHEQYF
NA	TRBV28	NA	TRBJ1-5	TGTGCCAGCAGTAGAGGGGGGGGCCTTCAGCCCCAGCATTTT	CASSRGGGLQPQHF
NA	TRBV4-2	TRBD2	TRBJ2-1	TGTGCCAGCAGCCAAGCCTCAGCGGGGGGGTACAATGAGCAGTTCTTC	CASSQASAGGYNEQFF
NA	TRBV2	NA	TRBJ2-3	TGTGCCAGCAGTGAAGCTGCGGCTAGGGCGGGTACGCAGTATTTT	CASSEAAARAGTQYF
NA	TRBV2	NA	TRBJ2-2	TGTGCCAGCAAGACTAGGTGGAACACCGGGGAGCTGTTTTTT	CASKTRWNTGELFF
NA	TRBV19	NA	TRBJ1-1	TGTGCCGCTGCGGTGGGGACAATGAACACTGAAGCTTTCTTT	CAAAVGTMNTEAFF
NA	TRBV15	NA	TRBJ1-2	TGTGCCACCAGCAGCGACCTAGTTGGGGCGCTGAACTATGGCTACACCTTC	CATSSDLVGALNYGYTF
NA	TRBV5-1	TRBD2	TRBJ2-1	TGCGCCAGCAGCCTCCGGACTAGCGGGAGATTAGGGTACAATGAGCAGTTCTTC	CASSLRTSGRLGYNEQFF
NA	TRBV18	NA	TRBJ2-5	TGTGCCAGCTCAAGCCGGGAACGAGGGACCCAGTACTTC	CASSSRERGTQYF
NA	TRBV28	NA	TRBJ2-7	TGTGCCAGCGGCAACATATACGAGCAGTACTTC	CASGNIYEQYF
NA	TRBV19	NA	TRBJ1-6	TGTGCCAGTAATCCAGGACCTCCACGGGGGTATAATTCACCCCTCCACTTT	CASNPGPPRGYNSPLHF
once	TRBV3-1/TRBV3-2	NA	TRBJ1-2	TGTGCCAGCAGCCAAGATCCGGACACAGCTGAGGGCTACACCTTC	CASSQDPDTAEGYTF
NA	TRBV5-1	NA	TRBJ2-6	TGCGCCAGCAGCTTGGCCCGGGAGCAGAGGGCTCATGGGGCCAACGTCCTGACTTTC	CASSLAREQRAHGANVLTF
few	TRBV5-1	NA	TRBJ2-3	TGCGCCAGCAGCTTGTATTCCGGGATGGTCACAGATACGCAGTATTTT	CASSLYSGMVTDTQYF
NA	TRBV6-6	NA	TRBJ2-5	TGTGCCAGCAGTTACCGGGGAGGTGAGACCCAGTACTTC	CASSYRGGETQYF
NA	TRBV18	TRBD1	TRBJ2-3	TGTGCCAGCTCCTCGGGACAGGGAGGCACAGATACGCAGTATTTT	CASSSGQGGTDTQYF
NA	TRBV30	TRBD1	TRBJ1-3	TGTGCCTGCGAACGACAGGGAATCTCTGGAAACACCATATATTTT	CACERQGISGNTIYF